A selection of T cell receptor beta chains follows, all from one sample in a study of T cells in Graves' hyperthyroidism and ophthalmopathy. TCRdb reanalysed the multiplex PCR reads using MiXCR and keeps one entry per CDR3 protein. The sample contains around 520,000 distinct CDR3 sequences, about 24% of which appear only once. Sample: blood. The receptors were gathered from a woman in her 30s with Graves' ophthalmopathy. CDR3s include the opening cysteine and the closing phenylalanine or tryptophan. A D gene is named only where the DNA matches it firmly. Expanded clones are given a class, and other clones once, few, many or no size at all.

d_gene	v_gene	j_gene	abundance	CDR3nt	CDR3aa
.	TRBV29-1	TRBJ2-6	many	TGCAGCGTTGCCGTCGGGGGTTCTAATGGGGCCAACGTCCTGACTTTC	CSVAVGGSNGANVLTF
TRBD1	TRBV6-5	TRBJ1-2	few	TGTGCCAGCAGTTCACGCTCGACGATGACAGGGAACTATGGCTACACCTTC	CASSSRSTMTGNYGYTF
TRBD1	TRBV29-1	TRBJ1-2	many	TGCAGCGTTCCGGACAGGTCCTATGGCTACACCTTC	CSVPDRSYGYTF
TRBD1	TRBV6-5	TRBJ2-7	.	TGTGCCAGCAGTTATGGGACAGGTGGATTCGAGCAGTACTTC	CASSYGTGGFEQYF
.	TRBV6-5	TRBJ1-3	many	TGTGCCAGCAGTTACTCATCGGTATCTGGAAACACCATATATTTT	CASSYSSVSGNTIYF
TRBD2	TRBV6-1	TRBJ2-4	.	TGTGCCAGCAGTCCGAGACTAGCGGGTTCCAAAAACATTCAGTACTTC	CASSPRLAGSKNIQYF
TRBD1	TRBV18	TRBJ1-5	.	TGTGCCAGCTCACCAGAAGAGGACAGGGGCCTTCAGCCCCAGCATTTT	CASSPEEDRGLQPQHF
.	TRBV27	TRBJ1-2	many	TGTGCCAGCAGTTTATCGAACTGGTCCGGCTACACCTTC	CASSLSNWSGYTF
.	TRBV5-8	TRBJ1-6	.	TGTGCCAGCAGCTTGGCCACTGGACCGGGCATTAATTCACCCCTCCACTTT	CASSLATGPGINSPLHF
.	TRBV6-5	TRBJ1-5	many	TGTGCCAGCAGTTCTTATGAGGGTCTTAATCAGCCCCAGCATTTT	CASSSYEGLNQPQHF
.	TRBV13	TRBJ2-7	many	TGTGCCAGCAGCCCCAGGGAGTGGCAGGGAGTGCGCGAGCAGTACTTC	CASSPREWQGVREQYF
.	TRBV19	TRBJ1-3	many	TGTGCCAGTAGTACAAGGACGGCCTTCTCTGGAAACACCATATATTTT	CASSTRTAFSGNTIYF
TRBD1	TRBV6-5	TRBJ2-7	many	TGTGCCAGCAGTTACGGGACAGGGAATTACGAGCAGTACTTC	CASSYGTGNYEQYF
.	TRBV30	TRBJ2-2	few	TGTGCCTGGACCGGGGGACACACCGGGGAGCTGTTTTTT	CAWTGGHTGELFF
.	TRBV6-2/TRBV6-3	TRBJ2-7	few	TGTGCCAGCAGTTACGGCTTCTACGAGCAGTACTTC	CASSYGFYEQYF
.	TRBV10-1	TRBJ2-2	.	TGCGCCAGCAGTCAGACTTTCACCGGGGAGCTGTTTTTT	CASSQTFTGELFF
.	TRBV20-1	TRBJ1-1	many	TGCAGTGCTACTACAGATTTGAACACTGAAGCTTTCTTT	CSATTDLNTEAFF
.	TRBV7-9	TRBJ2-5	many	TGTGCCAGCAGCTTAGGGGACTGGGAGACCCAGTACTTC	CASSLGDWETQYF
.	TRBV29-1	TRBJ1-1	many	TGCAGCGTTGCGATAAATTGGGGCACTGAAGCTTTCTTT	CSVAINWGTEAFF
TRBD1	TRBV10-3	TRBJ1-1	many	TGTGCCATCAGTGAAGAGACAGGGTGGGACACTGAAGCTTTCTTT	CAISEETGWDTEAFF
.	TRBV7-8	TRBJ2-5	many	TGTGCCAGCAGCTACGCCCTTGAGGGGGAGACCCAGTACTTC	CASSYALEGETQYF
TRBD1	TRBV20-1	TRBJ2-5	many	TGCAGTGCTAGAGTACAGGGGGCGGAGACCCAGTACTTC	CSARVQGAETQYF
TRBD1	TRBV16	TRBJ1-2	many	TGTGCCAGCAGCCAAACCGCCTTGGGACAGGGGTTCAATGGCTACACCTTC	CASSQTALGQGFNGYTF
TRBD1	TRBV6-2/TRBV6-3	TRBJ2-7	many	TGTGCCAGCAGTTACTGGGACAGTCAGGGATACGAGCAGTACTTC	CASSYWDSQGYEQYF
TRBD2	TRBV5-6	TRBJ2-5	once	TGTGCCAGCAGCTGGCAGCGGGGGACTAGTATAAGAGAGACCCAGTACTTC	CASSWQRGTSIRETQYF
TRBD2	TRBV20-1	TRBJ2-5	few	TGCAGTGCCCTGACTAGCGGGGAAGAGACCCAGTACTTC	CSALTSGEETQYF
TRBD1	TRBV28	TRBJ2-7	.	TGTGCCAGCAGTTTAAGAGAGGGACAGGGGGTGTACGAGCAGTACTTC	CASSLREGQGVYEQYF
.	TRBV28	TRBJ2-4	many	TGTGCCAGCAGTTCAGGGTTGGATAAAAACATTCAGTACTTC	CASSSGLDKNIQYF
.	TRBV6-5	TRBJ2-5	many	TGTGCCAGCAGTTACTCTGGCAGCCAAGAGACCCAGTACTTC	CASSYSGSQETQYF
.	TRBV6-1	TRBJ1-1	.	TGTGCCAGCGGTCCGGCAGGCCGAATGAACACTGAAGCTTTCTTT	CASGPAGRMNTEAFF
TRBD1	TRBV6-5	TRBJ1-5	many	TGTGCCAGCAGTTACGGACAGGGCCATCAGCCCCAGCATTTT	CASSYGQGHQPQHF
.	TRBV4-1	TRBJ1-2	many	TGCGCCAGCAGCCAAGAATTTCCGACCGCCTACTATGGCTACACCTTC	CASSQEFPTAYYGYTF
TRBD2	TRBV10-3	TRBJ2-5	many	TGTGCCATCAGTGAAGGACTAGCGGTACAAGAGACCCAGTACTTC	CAISEGLAVQETQYF
.	TRBV4-2	TRBJ2-7	few	TGTGCCAGCAGCCAAGATAGGGCTAGCAGTCGGTACGAGCAGTACTTC	CASSQDRASSRYEQYF
.	TRBV27	TRBJ2-7	many	TGTGCCAGCAGCCAGGCTAGTCAGTGGGAGCAGTACTTC	CASSQASQWEQYF
TRBD2	TRBV10-3	TRBJ2-5	many	TGTGCCATCCGAGGACTAGCGGGGAGCCAAGAGACCCAGTACTTC	CAIRGLAGSQETQYF
TRBD1	TRBV27	TRBJ1-5	many	TGTGCCAGCGTCATGCCGGGACAGGGAGTTTCGAGCAATCAGCCCCAGCATTTT	CASVMPGQGVSSNQPQHF
.	TRBV7-9	TRBJ2-7	.	TGTGCCAGCAGCTTAGTTTGGACAGACTCCTACGAGCAGTACTTC	CASSLVWTDSYEQYF
.	TRBV6-2/TRBV6-3	TRBJ1-1	few	TGTGCCAGCAGTTCACTGCGGACCGGGGGCACTGAAGCTTTCTTT	CASSSLRTGGTEAFF
TRBD1	TRBV28	TRBJ1-2	many	TGTGCCAGCAGCTCAAGGGACAGGATCATATGGGGCTACACCTTC	CASSSRDRIIWGYTF